These 25 T cell receptor beta chains were sequenced from one sample in a study of T cell repertoires in cytomegalovirus infection. TCRdb re-called the reads through MiXCR, storing one row per CDR3 protein. The sample holds about 920,000 distinct CDR3 sequences, roughly 30% seen once. These receptors are not linked to any known antigen. This sample comprised cultured CD8+ T cells from PBMCs, obtained from culture after CMV antigen stimulation. The source of these receptors is a human donor in good health (CMV status not recorded). Some clones in this sample may be carry-over from other donors' samples.

The rearrangement joins TRBV5-6 to TRBJ2-5, with 12 bases aligning to TRBD1. The V and J ends lost 2 bases and 6 bases, in that order; junction bases with no gene match: 5. Germline assignment: CDR1 SGHDT and CDR2 YYEEEE. The CDR3 covers 15 residues. Here the CDR3 DNA reads TGTGCCAGCAGCTTCGGGACAGGGGGCGTGAAGACCCAGTACTTC. Translating gives CASSFGTGGVKTQYF.

Ten or more counts support this clonotype. V is TRBV7-8 and J is TRBJ1-1, with unresolved D. Trimming cost V 7 bases and J 3 bases, with 12 bases left between them. This CDR3 region has 13 residues. Germline CDR1 and CDR2: SGHVS and FQNEAQ. The CDR3 region has the DNA TGTGCCAGCACCCCACAGACCCACACTGAAGCTTTCTTT. It yields the protein CASTPQTHTEAFF.

This clonotype was counted between two and nine times. The chain employs TRBV28 and TRBJ2-1; 7 positions agree with TRBD2. In germline, CDR1 is MDHEN, CDR2 SYDVKM. J lost 5 bases, V lost 11 bases, and 21 bases had no gene match. The CDR3 totals 17 residues. CDR3 DNA: TGTGCCTCCCTCTCAGGAAGCGGGGCCCCTTTGGACAATGAGCAGTTCTTC. Protein product: CASLSGSGAPLDNEQFF.

This chain links TRBV7-9 with TRBJ1-5; D is unresolved. Germline V gene lookup returns CDR1 SEHNR and CDR2 FQNEAQ (reference sequence). This CDR3 is built from 16 residues. With 5 bases removed from V and 0 bases from J, the gap between germline ends came to 14 bases. The chain's CDR3 is CASSPDGIDSNQPQHF. The DNA for the CDR3 is TGTGCCAGCAGCCCGGACGGAATCGATAGCAATCAGCCCCAGCATTTT.

The J gene is TRBJ1-3, the V gene TRBV5-4; no clear D. The CDR3 runs 14 residues. Germline-derived CDR1 and CDR2 are SGHNT and YYREEE (reference sequence). The V end lost 4 bases, the J end lost 0 bases, and 8 bases lay between the germline ends. The chain's CDR3 is CASSTDNSGNTIYF. CDR3 coding DNA: TGTGCCAGCAGCACAGACAACTCTGGAAACACCATATATTTT. The variable domain in full, with the rest retrieved from reference TRBV5-4 and TRBJ1-3, is ETGVTQSPTHLIKTRGQQVTLRCSSQSGHNTVSWYQQALGQGPQFIFQYYREEENGRGNFPPRFSGLQFPNYSSELNVNALELDDSALYLCASSTDNSGNTIYFGEGSWLTVV.

The CDR3 bases are TGTGCCAGTAGTATTAGTTACGGGGAATCCTACGAGCAGTACTTC. Amino acids: CASSISYGESYEQYF. This rearrangement joins TRBV19 to TRBJ2-7, with D maybe TRBD2 (5 bases). The CDR3 length is 15 residues. Germline V gene sequence: CDR1 LNHDA, CDR2 SQIVND (reference sequence). With 3 bases removed from V and 1 base from J, the gap between germline ends came to 13 bases.

This clonotype was detected a few times. V gene TRBV28 combines with J gene TRBJ2-5; TRBD2 agrees at 8 bases. Germline V gene lookup returns CDR1 MDHEN and CDR2 SYDVKM. This CDR3 has 15 residues. The ends lost 7 bases at V and 2 bases at J; junction bases unmatched: 9. The CDR3 sequence is CASNREGFEQETQYF. As DNA, the CDR3 is TGTGCCAGCAACCGGGAGGGTTTCGAACAAGAGACCCAGTACTTC. Based on the CDR3 plus reference TRBV28 and TRBJ2-5, the full variable domain is DVKVTQSSRYLVKRTGEKVFLECVQDMDHENMFWYRQDPGLGLRLIYFSYDVKMKEKGDIPEGYSVSREKKERFSLILESASTNQTSMYLCASNREGFEQETQYFGPGTRLLVL.

The gene calls are TRBV7-9 and TRBJ2-4; the D gene is possibly TRBD2 (5 bases). Trimming took 6 bases from V and 1 from J, leaving 13 bases between them. Germline V gene lookup returns CDR1 SEHNR and CDR2 FQNEAQ (reference sequence). There are 15 residues in the CDR3. This CDR3 is CASREDSGAKNIQYF. The DNA of the CDR3 is TGTGCCAGCAGGGAGGACTCGGGGGCCAAAAACATTCAGTACTTC.

At least ten counts were recorded for this clonotype. This chain joins TRBV7-6 and TRBJ1-3; no reliable D call. This CDR3 has 12 amino acids. Trimming cost V 7 bases and J 7 bases, with 11 bases left between them. Germline-derived CDR1 and CDR2 are SGHVS and FNYEAQ. The CDR3 bases are TGTGCCAGCACTACACCGAAGAACACCATATATTTT. Translated: CASTTPKNTIYF.

V gene TRBV7-6 combines with J gene TRBJ1-2; unclear D gene. The CDR3 is 16 residues long. Trimming took 4 bases from V and 4 from J, leaving 19 bases between them. CDR1 SGHVS and CDR2 FNYEAQ come from the germline V gene. The DNA of the CDR3 is TGTGCCAGCAGCTCGGTGATTTGGGCGGGTCCCTATGGCTACACCTTC. Translating it yields CASSSVIWAGPYGYTF.

Concerning this clonotype: One junction end does not reproduce the germline sequence, and a read error may be involved. V usage is TRBV4-1 and J usage is TRBJ2-5, with D unclear. Germline CDR1 and CDR2: MGHRA and YSYEKL. The CDR3 is 16 residues long. In DNA, the CDR3 is TGTGCCAGCAGCCGCATCTTGTCAGGTTTCCAAGAGACCCAGTACTTC. This translates into CASSRILSGFQETQYF.

This CDR3 is CSVEVLADTEAFF. In DNA form, the CDR3 reads TGCAGCGTTGAAGTCCTGGCGGACACTGAAGCTTTCTTT. This chain uses TRBV29-1 with TRBJ1-1; D not certain. The CDR3 consists of 13 residues. V lost 1 base and J lost 3, with 9 bases in between. Germline loops: CDR1 SQVTM, CDR2 ANQGSEA.

This chain's CDR3 is CASSPPEGKANTEAFF. The CDR3 DNA sequence: TGTGCCAGCAGCCCCCCGGAAGGGAAGGCGAACACTGAAGCTTTCTTT. The V call is TRBV7-4, the J call TRBJ1-1; D remains ambiguous. Germline CDR1 SGHVT, CDR2 SQSDAQ. Trimming took off 5 bases at V and 1 base at J, with 17 bases between the two ends. The length of the CDR3 is 16 residues. The full variable domain, its missing parts supplied by reference TRBV7-4 and TRBJ1-1, is GAGVSQSPRYKVAKRGRDVALRCDSISGHVTLYWYRQTLGQGSEVLTYSQSDAQRDKSGRPSGRFSAERPERSVSTLKIQRTEQGDSAVYLCASSPPEGKANTEAFFGQGTRLTVV.

V gene TRBV7-4 combines with J gene TRBJ1-1; maybe TRBD1 (6 bases). The CDR3 has 13 residues. Trimming stripped 9 bases from V and 6 bases from J, with 17 bases between. Germline assignment: CDR1 SGHVT and CDR2 SQSDAQ. The CDR3, as DNA: TGTGCCAGAAGCGCCCCAGGGGCAGCTGAAGCTTTCTTT. Amino acid sequence: CARSAPGAAEAFF.

The chain links TRBV5-6 to TRBJ1-3; TRBD1 aligns across 12 bases. This CDR3 region has 19 residues. Germline loops: CDR1 SGHDT, CDR2 YYEEEE. The J segment lost 0 bases and the V segment lost 0 bases, leaving 7 bases of the junction unmatched. The CDR3 loop reads CASSLVGQGADYSGNTIYF. CDR3 nucleotide sequence: TGTGCCAGCAGCTTGGTGGGACAGGGGGCGGACTACTCTGGAAACACCATATATTTT.

This clonotype was seen only a few times. The rearrangement links TRBV2 to TRBJ1-1, with D perhaps TRBD1 (5 bases). CDR1 is SNHLY, CDR2 FYNNEI, per germline. This CDR3 is 13 amino acids long. V lost 11 bases, J lost 3 bases, and 16 bases lay in between. CDR3 loop: CALGWGLYTEAFF. For the CDR3, the DNA is TGTGCCCTTGGATGGGGGTTGTACACTGAAGCTTTCTTT.

This clonotype was detected ten times or more. The chain employs TRBV7-2 and TRBJ2-5; D not resolved. The CDR3 sequence is 17 residues long. V was pared by 5 bases and J by 1 base, with 20 bases between. Germline V CDR1 and CDR2: SGHTA, FQGNSA. CDR3 coding DNA: TGTGCCAGCAGCCCACCCTCACCGGCTGGCATCCAAGAGACCCAGTACTTC. Translating it yields CASSPPSPAGIQETQYF.

The rearrangement links TRBV6-5 to TRBJ2-3; possible D gene TRBD1, 6 bases. V was clipped by 2 bases and J by 2 bases, with 11 bases between them. The CDR3 totals 15 residues. Germline assignment: CDR1 MNHEY and CDR2 SVGAGI. The CDR3: CASSYGGGYTDTQYF. CDR3 coding DNA: TGTGCCAGCAGTTACGGGGGCGGGTACACAGATACGCAGTATTTT.

At least ten counts were recorded for this clonotype. This chain connects TRBV7-8 to TRBJ2-4; D is tentatively TRBD1 or TRBD2 (5 bases each). V lost 6 bases and J 0 bases, leaving 12 bases between the germline ends. The CDR3 runs 15 residues. CDR1 and CDR2 from the germline V gene are SGHVS and FQNEAQ. As DNA, the CDR3 is TGTGCCAGCAGTTACGGGGCCCTAGCCAAAAACATTCAGTACTTC. Translated, it gives CASSYGALAKNIQYF. Supplemented by reference TRBV7-8 and TRBJ2-4, the full variable domain reads GAGVSQSPRYKVAKRGQDVALRCDPISGHVSLFWYQQALGQGPEFLTYFQNEAQLDKSGLPSDRFFAERPEGSVSTLKIQRTQQEDSAVYLCASSYGALAKNIQYFGAGTRLSVL.

This chain joins TRBV27 and TRBJ2-5; 8 bases agree with TRBD1. In germline, CDR1 is MNHEY, CDR2 SMNVEV (reference sequence). Losses at the gene ends were 8 bases for V and 8 bases for J; bases not matched to a gene: 13. CDR3 length equals 14 residues. The DNA of the CDR3 is TGTGCCAGCGGGGTAAGGACAGGGAAGAGAACCCAGTACTTC. It is translated as CASGVRTGKRTQYF.

The chain is built from TRBV20-1 and TRBJ2-2, with D tentatively TRBD2 (6 bases). Germline V gene data show CDR1 as DFQATT and CDR2 as SNEGSKA (reference sequence). Trimming cost V 4 bases and J 4 bases, with 13 bases left between them. The CDR3 contains 14 residues. The CDR3 protein is CSATLANPTGELFF. Here the CDR3 DNA reads TGCAGTGCTACCCTAGCGAACCCCACCGGGGAGCTGTTTTTT.

The genes are TRBV6-2 or TRBV6-3 and TRBJ1-1; possible D gene TRBD1, 6 bases. The germline V and J ends were trimmed by 2 bases and 0 bases, with 16 bases remaining between them. CDR1 and CDR2 (germline): MNHEY, SVGEGT. The CDR3 extends over 17 amino acids. The CDR3 nucleotides are TGTGCCAGCAGTTACCCGGACAGAATTTTTATGAACACTGAAGCTTTCTTT. It encodes CASSYPDRIFMNTEAFF.

On this clonotype itself: The junction and the germline gene differ at one end; a read error may be behind it. This chain uses TRBV7-8 with TRBJ1-2; D is unclear. This CDR3 has 15 amino acids. Germline V gene lookup returns CDR1 SGHVS and CDR2 FQNEAQ. CDR3 bases: TGTACCAGCAGCCCCCCGGAAGTCCCCTTTGATGGCTACACCTTC. It yields the protein CTSSPPEVPFDGYTF.

The CDR3 region is CASSYSTLDPSTDTQYF. The CDR3 DNA reads as TGTGCCAGCAGTTACTCGACCCTAGACCCAAGCACAGATACGCAGTATTTT. The J gene is TRBJ2-3, the V gene TRBV6-5, with D hard to call. CDR1 is MNHEY and CDR2 is SVGAGI in the germline V gene. The CDR3 consists of 17 residues. Trimming removed 0 bases from V and 0 bases from J, with 13 bases in between.

The chain couples TRBV11-2 to TRBJ2-1; TRBD1 matches 10 bases. V was pared by 4 bases and J by 4 bases, with 13 bases of the junction left unmatched. Germline V gene data show CDR1 as SGHAT and CDR2 as FQNNGV. The CDR3 covers 18 residues. In DNA, the CDR3 is TGTGCCAGCAGCTCTACCCGGGACAGGGGCCCCCGATACAATGAGCAGTTCTTC. It translates to CASSSTRDRGPRYNEQFF.